This T cell receptor (beta chain) emerged from a study of OX40 agonist ivuxolimab in advanced cancers. Profiling relied on immunoSEQ multiplex PCR, and the TCRdb table lists in-frame clones only, not all of them. The sample contains about 64,000 clones, 87% of which appear only once. The receptor's source is an adult with an advanced solid tumor such as melanoma, head and neck, liver or kidney cancer. Here the sequenced sample was CD4+ or CD8+ T cells sorted from blood, taken in a trial of the OX40 agonist ivuxolimab.

The CDR3 DNA follows: TGTGCCAGTACCCCCGGTGAGGAGGGAGGGGATGGCTACACCTTC. Translation gives CASTPGEEGGDGYTF. The V and J genes are TRBV19 and TRBJ1-2, with TRBD1 as a possible D gene (5 bases). The germline V gene has CDR1 LNHDA and CDR2 SQIVND (reference sequence). CDR3 length: 15 amino acids. V shed 7 bases and J shed 6 bases, with 21 bases lying between them.